Sequencing of this T cell receptor beta chain was carried out in a study of blood T cell repertoires in COVID-19 (dated by TCRdb to 2018 to 2020). For the wider study: Collaborator samples came from the United States, Italy and Spain and covered acute and convalescent phases of COVID-19. The material from the prospective study consisted of cDNA or gDNA derived from T cells, B-cell-depleted T cells, or PBMCs. The dataset comprised deeply sampled blood TCRbeta repertoires from subjects exposed to, actively infected with, or recovered from COVID-19. The repertoires were released in a freely available public database meant as a resource for research on the immune response to SARS-CoV-2. The samples were drawn from two sources: the first 160 participants of the ongoing ImmuneRACE study, and over 1,000 subjects contributed by 6 global collaborators. Nearly every sample came with metadata listing a de-identified subject ID, COVID-19 status, age in years and sex. Where available, HLA class I and class II types were obtained from metadata supplied by the sample provider rather than from assay-based typing. Overall study outcomes, separate from this receptor: How much clinical and demographic metadata was included differed by source and by participant, and the metadata was provided uncurated.

TCRbeta CDR3 regions were amplified from genomic DNA using the immunoSEQ Assay, a bias-controlled multiplex PCR. Per the authors' processing: The number of nucleated cells in each sample was estimated by amplification of reference gene primers within the assay. To quantify the absolute abundance of each unique TCRbeta CDR3 rearrangement, sequence reads were collapsed and filtered. For each sample, productive Simpson clonality was calculated by taking the square root of Simpson's diversity index across productive rearrangements. Entries here come from immuneACCESS through TCRdb and include only in-frame sequences with V and J called. Some clones fail to appear in such tables; in the studies checked, an unresolved V gene covers under half of the shortfall, and the cause of the remainder is unknown. D and trimming come from the DNA, and the V and J calls and clone size come from that table. Across this sample there are roughly 200,000 clones, with roughly 88% seen only once. The top ten clonotypes cover about 4% of the sample.

Participants in the prospective study were aged 18 to 89 years, lived in under 30 United States geographic areas, and enrolled through a virtual design. Cohort assignment in the prospective study relied on participant-reported clinical history from a screening survey and a study questionnaire. Each participant in the prospective study had whole blood, serum and a nasopharyngeal or oropharyngeal swab collected by mobile phlebotomists. Additional blood draws and questionnaires over an approximately 2-month period could optionally be provided by prospective study participants. Blood samples from the prospective study were shipped frozen or at room temperature prior to DNA extraction. In regard to this clone: Its antigen has not been determined. No base quality information exists; no much larger clone differs at one position.

The sequence was collected from a woman aged 40 to 49 with acute COVID-19. The source material was PBMCs or T cells enriched from blood (not recorded which).

The CDR3 amino acid sequence is: CASRGRAIDSPLHF. The sequenced DNA: TGTGCCTCTAGGGGCAGGGCGATAGATTCACCCCTCCACTTT. This chain is built from TRBV30 and TRBJ1-6; D gene: possibly TRBD1, on 5 matching bases. V is pared back by 7 bases and J by 8 bases, with 18 bases lying between the germline termini. Its CDR3 holds 14 amino acids, cysteine through phenylalanine. Kept here is only the CDR3 DNA, which spans 42 bases and is read in frame from base 1. In the germline V gene (reference sequence), CDR1 corresponds to GTSNPN and CDR2 to SVGIG.